The clone carrying this T cell receptor (beta chain) was seen at least ten times. The antigen remains undetermined. The data belong to a study of T cell repertoires in cytomegalovirus infection. On the study more broadly: HLA-C-restricted CMV epitopes, recently identified, and well-studied HLA-B-restricted ones were used by the study. Matching HLA type and CMV infection were both indicated by public TCR beta signatures.

General study findings and limits: Identification of carriers of CMV plus the relevant HLA was performed using cumulative public TCR beta family frequency. HLA-C-restricted TCR beta clonotypes specific for CMV led the ex vivo response.

In germline, CDR1 is SGHTA, CDR2 FQGNSA. CDR3 length: 15 amino acids. V was trimmed by 8 bases and J by 7 bases, leaving 21 bases between them. MiXCR was run by TCRdb on the reads, yielding one entry per CDR3 protein. Found here are approximately 1,000,000 distinct CDR3 sequences, around 30% of them singletons; the top ten hold over 12%. Sequencing was performed on cultured CD8+ T cells from PBMCs, taken from culture after CMV antigen stimulation. The chain recombines TRBV7-2 with TRBJ2-1; D may be TRBD2 (6 bases). This receptor was identified in a human donor in good health (CMV status not recorded). Some clones in this sample may be carry-over from other donors' samples. The CDR3 DNA reads as TGTGCCAGCCGCCTGGGGACTCCCCTTTTTAATGAGCAGTTCTTC. Translating it yields CASRLGTPLFNEQFF.